The T cell receptor (beta chain) described here comes from a study of blood T cells in healthy people across ages. Turning to the study itself: About one barcoded beta molecule per two T cells was the capture yield of template switching.

Notes on this clonotype: The antigen is unknown.

A J-beta primer mix and a sample-barcoded 5' primer were used in a second PCR of roughly 6 to 12 cycles. TCRdb reprocessed the 5' RACE reads with MiXCR, giving one entry per CDR3 protein. The repertoire includes about 1.4 million distinct CDR3 sequences, around 55% of them detected once, and under 8.5% sits in the top ten. The study's findings and limits: Because donor CMV status was unknown, expanded clonotype changes were possibly confounded.

This TCR came from a man aged 18 to 30 in good health. What was sequenced was blood.

Here the CDR3 reads CAWKEQFF. The CDR3 coding sequence is TGTGCCTGGAAGGAGCAGTTCTTC. V usage is TRBV30 and J usage is TRBJ2-1; D gene uncertain. Germline V gene data show CDR1 as GTSNPN and CDR2 as SVGIG (reference sequence). The CDR3 runs 8 residues. Trimming removed 4 bases from V and 10 bases from J, with 2 bases in between.